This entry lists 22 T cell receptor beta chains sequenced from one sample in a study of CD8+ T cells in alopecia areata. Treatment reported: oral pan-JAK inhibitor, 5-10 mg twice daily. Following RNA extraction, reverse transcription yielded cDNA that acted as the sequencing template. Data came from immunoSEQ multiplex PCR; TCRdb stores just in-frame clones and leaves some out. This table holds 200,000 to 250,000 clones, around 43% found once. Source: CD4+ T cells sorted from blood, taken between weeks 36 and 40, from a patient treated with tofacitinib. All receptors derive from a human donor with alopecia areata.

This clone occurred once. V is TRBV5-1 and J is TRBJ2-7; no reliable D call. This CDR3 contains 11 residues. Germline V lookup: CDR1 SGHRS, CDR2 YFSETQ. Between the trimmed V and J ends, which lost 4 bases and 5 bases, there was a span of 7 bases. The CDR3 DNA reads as TGCGCCAGCAGCCTTAATAACGAGCAGTACTTC. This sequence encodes CASSLNNEQYF.

CDR3 coding DNA: TGTGCCAGCAGCTGGGCGGGGACCACTGAAGCTTTCTTT. Its translation: CASSWAGTTEAFF. V gene TRBV7-3 combines with J gene TRBJ1-1, with D perhaps matching TRBD1 (5 bases). Per germline, CDR1 SGHTA and CDR2 FQGTGA. There are 13 residues in the CDR3. V was clipped by 4 bases and J by 4 bases, with 10 bases between them.

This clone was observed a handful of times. CDR3 region: CASRRREGAYEQYF. The CDR3 DNA reads TGTGCCAGCAGAAGGCGGGAGGGGGCCTACGAGCAGTACTTC. The chain has TRBV27 and TRBJ2-7, with 9 bases identical to TRBD2. This CDR3 region has 14 residues. After removal of 6 bases from V and 2 bases from J, the junction contained 5 bases not matched to a gene. In germline, CDR1 is MNHEY, CDR2 SMNVEV (reference sequence).

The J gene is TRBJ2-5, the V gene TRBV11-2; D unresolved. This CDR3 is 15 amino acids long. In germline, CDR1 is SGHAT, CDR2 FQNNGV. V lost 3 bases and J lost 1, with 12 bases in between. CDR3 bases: TGTGCCAGCAGCTTCGTCTCAGGAATCCAAGAGACCCAGTACTTC. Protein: CASSFVSGIQETQYF.

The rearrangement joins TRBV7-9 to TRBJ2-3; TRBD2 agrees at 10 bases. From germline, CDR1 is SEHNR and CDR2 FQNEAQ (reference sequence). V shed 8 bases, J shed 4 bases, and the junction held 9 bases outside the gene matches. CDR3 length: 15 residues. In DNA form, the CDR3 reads TGTGCCAGCCGTCCACTAGCGGGAATCGCAGATACGCAGTATTTT. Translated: CASRPLAGIADTQYF.

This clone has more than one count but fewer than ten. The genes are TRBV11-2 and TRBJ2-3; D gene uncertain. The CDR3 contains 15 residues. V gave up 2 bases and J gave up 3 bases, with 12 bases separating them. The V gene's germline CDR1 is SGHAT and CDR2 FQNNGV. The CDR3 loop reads CASSLRTPGTDTQYF. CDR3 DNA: TGTGCCAGCAGCTTAAGGACCCCCGGGACAGATACGCAGTATTTT.

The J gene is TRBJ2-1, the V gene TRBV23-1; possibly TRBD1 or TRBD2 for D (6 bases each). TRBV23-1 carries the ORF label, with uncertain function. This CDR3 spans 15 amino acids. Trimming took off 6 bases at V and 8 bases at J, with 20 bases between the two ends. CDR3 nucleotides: TGCGCCAGCAGCCGACCCGATTCCGGGGGCGATGAGCAGTTCTTC. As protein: CASSRPDSGGDEQFF.

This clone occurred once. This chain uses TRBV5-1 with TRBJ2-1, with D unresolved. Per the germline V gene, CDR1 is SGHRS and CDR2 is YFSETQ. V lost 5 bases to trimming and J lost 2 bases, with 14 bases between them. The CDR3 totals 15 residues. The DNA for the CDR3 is TGCGCCAGCAGGTCCGACGGCTGGACCTACAATGAGCAGTTCTTC. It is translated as CASRSDGWTYNEQFF.

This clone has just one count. CDR3 sequence (DNA): TGCGCCACCGGCCGGTCCCCCGGGGAGCTGTTTTTT. It is translated as CATGRSPGELFF. This sequence joins TRBV5-1 and TRBJ2-2, with unresolved D. Germline V gene sequence: CDR1 SGHRS, CDR2 YFSETQ. V was clipped by 9 bases and J by 6 bases, with 12 bases between them. The CDR3 is made up of 12 amino acids.

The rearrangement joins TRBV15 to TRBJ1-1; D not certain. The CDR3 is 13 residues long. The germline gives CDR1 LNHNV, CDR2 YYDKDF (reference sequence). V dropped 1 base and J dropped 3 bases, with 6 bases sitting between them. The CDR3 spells CATSRGADTEAFF. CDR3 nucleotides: TGTGCCACCAGCAGAGGAGCGGACACTGAAGCTTTCTTT.

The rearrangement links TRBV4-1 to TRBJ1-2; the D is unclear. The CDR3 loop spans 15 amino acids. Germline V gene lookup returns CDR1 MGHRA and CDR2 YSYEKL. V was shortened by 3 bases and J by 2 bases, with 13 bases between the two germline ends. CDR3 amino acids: CASSQAGGENYGYTF. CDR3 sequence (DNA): TGCGCCAGCAGCCAGGCAGGCGGGGAAAACTATGGCTACACCTTC.

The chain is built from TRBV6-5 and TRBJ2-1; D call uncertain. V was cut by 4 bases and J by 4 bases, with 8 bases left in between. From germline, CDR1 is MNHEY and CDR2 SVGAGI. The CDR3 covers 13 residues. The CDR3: CASSWEQYNEQFF. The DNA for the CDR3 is TGTGCCAGCAGTTGGGAACAATACAATGAGCAGTTCTTC.

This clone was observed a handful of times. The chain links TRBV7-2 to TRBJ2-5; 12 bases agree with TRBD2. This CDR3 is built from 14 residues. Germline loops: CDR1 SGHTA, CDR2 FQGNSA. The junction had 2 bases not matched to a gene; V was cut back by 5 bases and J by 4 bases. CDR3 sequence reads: CASSELAGGETQYF. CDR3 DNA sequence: TGTGCCAGCAGCGAACTAGCGGGAGGAGAGACCCAGTACTTC.

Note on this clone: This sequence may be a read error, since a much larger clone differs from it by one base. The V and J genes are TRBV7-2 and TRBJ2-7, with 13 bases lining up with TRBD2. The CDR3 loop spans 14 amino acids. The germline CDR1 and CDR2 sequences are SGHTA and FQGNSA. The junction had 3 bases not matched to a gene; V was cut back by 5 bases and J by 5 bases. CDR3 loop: CASSRTSGSHEQYF. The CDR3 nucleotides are TGTGCCAGCAGCCGGACTAGCGGGAGCCACGAGCAGTACTTC.

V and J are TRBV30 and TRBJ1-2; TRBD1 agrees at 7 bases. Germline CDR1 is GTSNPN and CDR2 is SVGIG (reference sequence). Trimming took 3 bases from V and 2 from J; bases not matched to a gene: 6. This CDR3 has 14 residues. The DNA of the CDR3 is TGTGCCTGGAGCTCCGGGACAGCGAACTATGGCTACACCTTC. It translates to CAWSSGTANYGYTF.

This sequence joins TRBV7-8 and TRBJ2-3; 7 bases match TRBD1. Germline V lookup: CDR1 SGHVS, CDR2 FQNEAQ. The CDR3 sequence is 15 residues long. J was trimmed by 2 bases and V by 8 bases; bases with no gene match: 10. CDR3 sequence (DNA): TGTGCCAGCCGGAAGGGACAGAGCTACACAGATACGCAGTATTTT. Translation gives CASRKGQSYTDTQYF. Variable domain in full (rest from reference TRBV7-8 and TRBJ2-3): GAGVSQSPRYKVAKRGQDVALRCDPISGHVSLFWYQQALGQGPEFLTYFQNEAQLDKSGLPSDRFFAERPEGSVSTLKIQRTQQEDSAVYLCASRKGQSYTDTQYFGPGTRLTVL.

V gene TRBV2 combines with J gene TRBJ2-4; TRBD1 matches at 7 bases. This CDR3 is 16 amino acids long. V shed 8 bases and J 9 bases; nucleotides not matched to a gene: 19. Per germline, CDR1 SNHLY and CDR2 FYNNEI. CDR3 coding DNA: TGTGCCAGCTCACTGGATTCGACAGGGAGTCTGGGCATTCAGTACTTC. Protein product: CASSLDSTGSLGIQYF.

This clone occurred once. CDR3 sequence (DNA): TGTGCCAGCAGCGTAAGTAGTTCGTGGGAGCAGTACTTC. Residues: CASSVSSSWEQYF. This rearrangement joins TRBV9 to TRBJ2-7; no clear D gene. Between the trimmed V and J ends, which lost 1 base and 7 bases, there was a span of 12 bases. Germline V lookup: CDR1 SGDLS, CDR2 YYNGEE. CDR3 size: 13 residues.

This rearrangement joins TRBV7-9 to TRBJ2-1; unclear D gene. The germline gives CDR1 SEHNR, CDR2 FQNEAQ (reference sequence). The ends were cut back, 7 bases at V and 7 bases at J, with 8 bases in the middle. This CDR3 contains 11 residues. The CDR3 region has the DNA TGTGCCAGCACGACTGCAAATGAGCAGTTCTTC. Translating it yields CASTTANEQFF.

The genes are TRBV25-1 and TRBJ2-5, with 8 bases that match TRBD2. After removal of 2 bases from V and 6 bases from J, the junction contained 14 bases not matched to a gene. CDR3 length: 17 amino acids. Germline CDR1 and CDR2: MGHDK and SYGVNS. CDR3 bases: TGTGCCAGCAGTGAAGGCCGGGGGGGGAAGGGTAAAAAGACCCAGTACTTC. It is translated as CASSEGRGGKGKKTQYF.

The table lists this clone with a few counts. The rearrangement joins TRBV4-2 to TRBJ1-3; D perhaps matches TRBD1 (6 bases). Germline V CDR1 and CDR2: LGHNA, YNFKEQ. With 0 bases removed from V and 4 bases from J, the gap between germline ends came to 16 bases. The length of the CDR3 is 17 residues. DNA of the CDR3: TGTGCCAGCAGCCAAGACGGGGGCACTACGGCGGGAAACACCATATATTTT. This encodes CASSQDGGTTAGNTIYF.

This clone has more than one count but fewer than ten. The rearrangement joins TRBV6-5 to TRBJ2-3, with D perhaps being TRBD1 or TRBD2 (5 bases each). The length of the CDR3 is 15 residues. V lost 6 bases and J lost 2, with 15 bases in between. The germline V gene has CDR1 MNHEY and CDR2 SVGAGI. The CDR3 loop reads CASSPLGTDTDTQYF. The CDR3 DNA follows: TGTGCCAGCAGCCCTTTGGGGACGGACACAGATACGCAGTATTTT.